The sequence of this TCR beta chain was determined in a study of a mutant IDH1 vaccine in newly diagnosed glioma. On the study more broadly: The initiation of vaccination occurred 4-6 weeks after radiotherapy alone, or with temozolomide cycles. Most patients had radiochemotherapy with temozolomide before enrollment; others had one alone.

Only in-frame clones appear in the TCRdb table, and some are missing; sequencing was by immunoSEQ multiplex PCR. The repertoire holds some 70,000 clones, around 82% seen once, with about 14% in the top ten. Germline values: CDR1 SGHTA, CDR2 FQGNSA. CDR3 length: 13 residues. The V gene lost 1 base and the J gene lost 6 bases, with 9 bases spanning the gap. On this clone itself: Antigen unknown.

Time point here: week 23, last vaccination. Vaccination comprised doses that each held 300 ug of mutant IDH1 20-mer peptide, plus topical imiquimod. The TCR sequence derives from a man aged 18 to 29 with glioma. This sample comprised PBMCs, obtained from a glioma patient whose treatment included an IDH1 peptide vaccine. J is TRBJ2-5 and V is TRBV7-2; no clear D gene. The CDR3 DNA reads as TGTGCCAGCAGCTTAGTGAACGAAAAGACCCAGTACTTC. Encoded protein: CASSLVNEKTQYF. The whole variable domain, filled in from reference TRBV7-2 and TRBJ2-5, reads GAGVSQSPSNKVTEKGKDVELRCDPISGHTALYWYRQSLGQGLEFLIYFQGNSAPDKSGLPSDRFSAERTGGSVSTLTIQRTQQEDSAVYLCASSLVNEKTQYFGPGTRLLVL.